Reported below is one TCR beta chain. No antigen is known for it. Per germline, CDR1 SEHNR and CDR2 FQNEAQ (reference sequence). Between the trimmed V and J ends, which lost 3 bases and 2 bases, there was a span of 5 bases. The CDR3 contains 12 residues. Method: immunoSEQ multiplex PCR; TCRdb's copy keeps in-frame clones and lacks some. Here the sample spans about 53,000 clones, approximately 80% being singletons. The sample comes from a study of T cells in localized non-small cell lung cancer. Whole-study findings and limits: Adjacent lung tissue had a median 57 of the top 100 clones found in the tumor. The greatest T cell clonality was found in uninvolved adjacent lung (higher than in tumor). Owing to sequencing of a solitary tumor region, heterogeneity cannot be discounted.

The sequenced sample was peripheral blood mononuclear cells, obtained before any cancer treatment. The chain employs TRBV7-9 and TRBJ2-7; D is ambiguous. This clonotype was obtained from a man aged 40-75 years with stage III lung adenocarcinoma. The CDR3 here is CASSFTAYEQYF. CDR3 DNA sequence: TGTGCCAGCAGCTTCACAGCCTACGAGCAGTACTTC.